A single TCR beta chain is shown here with its context. The antigen remains unidentified. This sample is drawn from a study of cytomegalovirus exposure and HLA in healthy donors. Findings and limits, study-wide: The study labeled fewer than 200 TCR beta chains cytomegalovirus-associated.

The assay was immunoSEQ multiplex PCR, and TCRdb's table has in-frame clones only and misses some. In the table there are roughly 180,000 clones, roughly 86% of which are singletons. The donors were in the roughly 110-subject validation cohort; that cohort was separate from the approximately 670-subject first cohort. The origin of this receptor is a man aged 30-40 years in good health and CMV-seropositive. Material: PBMCs.

The CDR3 loop reads CASSANLGKVEAFF. The CDR3, as DNA: TGTGCCAGCAGCGCCAACTTGGGGAAGGTTGAAGCTTTCTTT. This chain joins TRBV9 and TRBJ1-1; no clear D. The CDR3 sequence is 14 residues long. Trimming left V 3 bases short and J 7 bases short, with 16 bases between. The germline V gene encodes CDR1 SGDLS and CDR2 YYNGEE.